What follows is one TCR beta chain and its context. The antigen this receptor binds is unknown. Base qualities are not recorded, but no much larger clone differs from it by a single base. CD8 naive samples consisted of CD45RO-negative cells that were positively selected for CCR7, yielding a CD45RA+CCR7+ population without TemRA cells. Donors were healthy HIV-negative adults with no recently reported acute infections or vaccinations. Every donor was a Caucasian adult living in Nashville, Tennessee, USA. Blood was collected by leukapheresis, and PBMCs were isolated by Ficoll-Histopaque density gradient centrifugation and then cryopreserved in liquid nitrogen vapor phase. Analytical flow cytometry was used to check the purity and quantity of each magnetically sorted T cell population. Each sorted fraction had its genomic DNA isolated and then quantified by UV absorbance on a Nanodrop 2000c. Using the deep immunoSEQ assay, multiplex PCR amplified TCR CDR3 regions from genomic DNA. Extracted genomic DNA from each cell subset was distributed evenly across all wells of several immunoSEQ 96-well plates, and each plate was treated as a replicate. Each replicate PCR for sorted subsets received about 180 ng genomic DNA, equal to some 32,000 T cell genomes. The purified libraries were quantified using a Qubit 3.0 fluorometer, sized with a Bioanalyzer 2100, and then quantified again using the KAPA Library Quantification kit. Every immunoSEQ 96-well plate was sequenced on a dedicated single-read 150-cycle Illumina NextSeq 550 flow cell. The paper's processing steps were these. The immunoSEQ output contained only junctional sequences without quality scores, so filtering could not match that applied to full-length reads. To assign V/J genes and CDR3, sequences were annotated using PyIR, a Python wrapper for IgBLAST v1.9, with IMGT germline references. Any read was removed if the V/J assignment was weak (E-value above 1e-6), the CDR3 was missing, or the read contained stop codons, out-of-frame junctions, or ambiguous translated residues. A V3J clonotype was defined by an identical inferred V gene, J gene, and CDR3 amino acid sequence. To compute the percentage overlap between repertoires, the number of shared unique clonotypes was divided by the size of the smaller repertoire. Repertoire richness was assessed with RTK rarefaction, the Chao1 estimator, and Recon v2.1 estimates of unobserved clonotypes. OLGA was used to compute generation probabilities for all TCRbeta clonotypes that the gDNA method yielded from a few donors. TCRdb took this table from immuneACCESS and kept in-frame rearrangements with V and J called. Such tables lack part of the clones; where checked against another copy, unresolved V genes explain under half of the gap, and the rest is unexplained. V, J and clone size reflect that table, while D and trimming were determined from the DNA. Within this sample are around 600,000 clones, with 85% to 95% of them counted one time only. Approximately 0.12% of the sample is in the top ten clones.

The data belong to a study of shared clonotypes between healthy human individuals (dated by TCRdb to 2020 to 2022). In terms of the full investigation: Two women and a few men aged 18 to 49 years were included in the cohort. For each donor, CD4 naive and CD4 memory were each given three plates, CD8 naive was given two plates, and CD8 memory was given one plate. Blood TCR repertoires of several healthy adults were deeply sequenced to estimate repertoire size and the extent of clonotype sharing between individuals. Leukapheresis yielded between about 0.94 and 10 billion PBMCs per donor. Libraries were prepared and TCR repertoires were sequenced by different laboratories using diverse techniques, in order to increase sequencing depth and limit assay-specific biases.

Study-level results and caveats: Pairwise subsampling led to the expectation that sequencing depth would affect the degree of clonotype sharing among donors. Compared with non-shared clonotypes, the clonotypes found in all four sorted-subset donors had higher generation probabilities. The genetic and exposure-history diversity represented was limited by the small number of donors. Only blood was sampled, and tissue TCR repertoires likely differ from those in blood. Sharing across several donors was observed for roughly 5% of naive CD4, under 4% of naive CD8, around 2.5% of memory CD4, and around 0.4% of memory CD8 clonotypes. Even with the large sequencing depth, rarefaction of the sorted-subset datasets indicated that sequencing was incomplete. Naive subsets generally had larger estimated clonotype richness than memory subsets.

The germline V gene (reference sequence) provides CDR1 SGHAT and CDR2 FQDESV. Trimming removed 2 bases from V and 4 bases from J; the gene matches leave 8 bases unexplained. There are 16 amino acids in the CDR3, from cysteine to phenylalanine inclusive. CDR3 DNA is the only sequence kept; it has 48 bases, read in frame from the first base. The specimen sequenced was naive CD8+ T cells sorted from blood. This specimen's cell subset or site label, per the study, means: CD45RA+CCR7+. The chain was built from TRBV11-1 and TRBJ2-7; TRBD2 aligns with 10 central bases. This TCR was recovered from a woman aged 25 to 45 in good health. The CDR3 region has the sequence CASSLLASGRLYEQYF. In nucleotides, the sequence is TGTGCCAGCAGCTTATTGGCTAGCGGGAGATTATACGAGCAGTACTTC.